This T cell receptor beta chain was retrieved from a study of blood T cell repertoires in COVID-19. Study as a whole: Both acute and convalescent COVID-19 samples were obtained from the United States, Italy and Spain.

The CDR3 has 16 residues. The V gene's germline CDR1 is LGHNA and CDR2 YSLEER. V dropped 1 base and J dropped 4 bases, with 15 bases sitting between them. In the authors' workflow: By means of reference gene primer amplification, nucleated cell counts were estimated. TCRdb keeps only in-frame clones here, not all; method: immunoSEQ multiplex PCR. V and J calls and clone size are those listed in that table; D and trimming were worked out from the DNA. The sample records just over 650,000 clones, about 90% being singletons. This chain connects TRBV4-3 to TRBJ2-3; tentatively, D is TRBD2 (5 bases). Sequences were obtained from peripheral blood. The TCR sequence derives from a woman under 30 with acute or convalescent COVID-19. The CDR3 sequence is CASSQGADRVPDTQYF. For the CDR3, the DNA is TGCGCCAGCAGCCAAGGAGCGGACCGGGTCCCAGATACGCAGTATTTT.